The entry that follows covers one T cell receptor beta chain sequence. These data are taken from a study of blood T cell repertoires in COVID-19. Across the whole study: COVID-19 samples collected from the United States, Italy and Spain covered acute and convalescent phases. The analysed material was cDNA or gDNA that came from T cells, B-cell-depleted T cells, or PBMCs.

Per the original methods: Scientists estimated how many nucleated cells there were by amplifying reference gene primers. The data were produced by immunoSEQ multiplex PCR, yet TCRdb's version contains in-frame clones alone and is incomplete. Clonal size and the V and J genes are those of that table, whereas D and trimming came from the DNA. The sample contains tens of thousands of clones, 88% of which appear only once. Trimming at V came to 6 bases and at J to 3 bases, leaving 7 bases not matched to a gene. Germline CDR1 reads SNHLY; CDR2 reads FYNNEI. The CDR3 contains 14 residues. The chain combines TRBV2 with TRBJ1-2; 7 nucleotides agree with TRBD1. Sequencing was performed on peripheral blood. The TCR originated in a human donor with active COVID-19. The donor label of this sample is uncertain. The CDR3 region is CASSRDRTYYGYTF. CDR3 in DNA: TGTGCCAGCAGCCGGGACAGAACATACTATGGCTACACCTTC.